This T cell receptor (beta chain) came from a study of shared clonotypes between healthy human individuals. Whole-study results and caveats: Genetic and exposure-history diversity was limited by the small donor number. Generation of non-shared clonotypes was less probable than generation of clonotypes shared by all four donors.

There are 13 residues in the CDR3. CDR1 and CDR2 (germline): MRHNA, SNTAGT. V lost 2 bases, J lost 4 bases, and 5 bases lay in between. In the case of this clone: Its antigen remains unidentified. This may arise from a read error, as a much more abundant clone is one base away. Other DNA sequences in the sample encode the same CDR3.

The deep-level immunoSEQ assay was used. Here immunoSEQ multiplex PCR was the method, and the copy in TCRdb shows in-frame clones only, minus some. The data show 650,000 to 800,000 clones, 72% seen once. This TCR was sampled from a young woman in good health. V gene TRBV6-4 combines with J gene TRBJ2-2; perhaps TRBD1 as D (5 bases). Material: memory CD4+ T cells sorted from blood. Sample subset: CD45RA-negative fraction. Written as DNA, the CDR3 is TGTGCCAGCAGTGACAGGGGCACCGGGGAGCTGTTTTTT. It specifies CASSDRGTGELFF.